This TCR beta chain was identified during a study of blood T cells in healthy people across ages. At the level of the study: Researchers report that template switching captured about one barcoded beta molecule per two T cells.

PCR was performed a second time for about 7 to 11 cycles using a sample-barcoded 5' primer and a J-beta primer mix. Every single cDNA molecule received a tag from a template-switch adaptor with 12 random nucleotides. Each of the samples gave a minimum of 2.5 million paired-end reads that contained CDR3. MiXCR, run by TCRdb on the 5' RACE reads, gives a single entry per CDR3 protein. The table shows some 900,000 distinct CDR3 sequences, with 29% occurring only once. CDR1 is SGHVS and CDR2 is FQNEAQ in the germline V gene. The CDR3 runs 15 residues. Trimming took 2 bases from V and 7 from J, leaving 12 bases between them. This clonotype was seen a few times.

The chain recombines TRBV7-8 with TRBJ1-6; maybe TRBD1 (6 bases). Sequenced: blood. This receptor was taken from a woman older than 75 in good health. The CDR3 coding sequence is TGTGCCAGCAGCTTAATGACAGGAGAGAATTCACCCCTCCACTTT. This translates into CASSLMTGENSPLHF.